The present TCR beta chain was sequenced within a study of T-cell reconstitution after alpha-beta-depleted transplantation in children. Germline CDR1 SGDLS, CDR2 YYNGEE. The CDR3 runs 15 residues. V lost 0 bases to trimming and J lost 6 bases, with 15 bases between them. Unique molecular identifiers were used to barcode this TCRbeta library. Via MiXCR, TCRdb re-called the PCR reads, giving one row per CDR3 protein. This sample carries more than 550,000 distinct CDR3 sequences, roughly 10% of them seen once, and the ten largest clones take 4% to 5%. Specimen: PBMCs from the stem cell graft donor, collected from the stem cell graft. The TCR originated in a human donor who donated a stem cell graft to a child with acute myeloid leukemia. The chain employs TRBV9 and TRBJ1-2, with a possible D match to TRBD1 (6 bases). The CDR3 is CASSVAAPTGDGYTF. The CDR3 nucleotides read TGTGCCAGCAGCGTAGCTGCCCCGACAGGAGATGGCTACACCTTC.